The source of this TCR beta chain is a study of molecular identifiers for immune sequencing clone quantification. One entry per CDR3 protein, called by TCRdb with MiXCR from the PCR reads. The sample consists of some 590,000 distinct CDR3 sequences, roughly 23% of them appearing once. Sorting defined naive CD8 T cells as CD8+CD4-CCR7+CD45RA+. Source material: naive CD8+ T cells from blood, with Jurkat cell RNA spiked in. Subset described: FACS-sorted CD8+CD4-CCR7+CD45RA+ naive T cells. The receptor was derived from a human donor in good health. Some libraries in this study had Jurkat cell RNA spiked in.

The CDR3 DNA reads as TGTGCCAGCAGTGAGGACCACTTCTCCTACAATGAGCAGTTCTTC. Translation gives CASSEDHFSYNEQFF. The chain is built from TRBV6-1 and TRBJ2-1; no definite D call. Trimming removed 3 bases at V and 0 bases at J, with 9 bases between. Germline CDR1 MNHNS, CDR2 SASEGT. This CDR3 contains 15 residues.